This TCR beta chain was retrieved from a study of cytomegalovirus exposure and HLA in healthy donors. This clone was detected a few times. Its specificity is unknown. The CDR3 contains 11 residues. CDR1 and CDR2 from the germline V gene are MNHNY and SVGAGI (reference sequence). V was clipped by 6 bases and J by 5 bases, with 5 bases between them. Study-wide points: The authors later found HLA-associated TCR beta chains more clonally expanded than equally common others. Segments of the TCR beta V type were, in most cases, productive about 90% or about 30% of the time in an earlier analysis. Altogether, about 160 TCR beta chains were recorded as cytomegalovirus-associated. A later analysis showed TCR association rates differing by HLA locus, peaking at DRB1 and lowest at HLA-C.

It was with 60 Vbeta and 13 Jbeta primers that the PCR ran. The protocol was immunoSEQ multiplex PCR, while the TCRdb copy is restricted to in-frame clones and leaves out a portion. Counted here are under 150,000 clones, roughly four fifths occurring once; the ten biggest clones make up about 1.2%. Specimen: PBMCs. This receptor was obtained from a girl aged 2 to 10 in good health and CMV-seronegative. The rearrangement links TRBV6-6 to TRBJ1-5; D remains ambiguous. CDR3 region: CASRADQPQHF. For the CDR3, the DNA is TGTGCCAGCAGGGCTGATCAGCCCCAGCATTTT.